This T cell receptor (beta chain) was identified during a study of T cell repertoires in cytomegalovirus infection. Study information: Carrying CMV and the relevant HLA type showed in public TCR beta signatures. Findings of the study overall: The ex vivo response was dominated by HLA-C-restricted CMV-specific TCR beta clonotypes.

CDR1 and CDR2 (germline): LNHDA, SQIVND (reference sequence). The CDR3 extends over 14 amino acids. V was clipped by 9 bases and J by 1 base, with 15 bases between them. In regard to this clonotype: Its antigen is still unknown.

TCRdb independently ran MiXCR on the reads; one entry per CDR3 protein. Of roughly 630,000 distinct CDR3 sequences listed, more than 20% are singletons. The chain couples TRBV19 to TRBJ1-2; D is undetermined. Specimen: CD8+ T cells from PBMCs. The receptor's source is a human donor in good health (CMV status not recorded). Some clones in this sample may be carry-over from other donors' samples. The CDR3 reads CASDSTLNNYGYTF. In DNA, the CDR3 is TGTGCCAGCGATTCGACATTAAATAACTATGGCTACACCTTC.